Presented here are 5 T cell receptor beta chains from one specimen sequenced in a study of OX40 agonist ivuxolimab in advanced cancers. Produced via immunoSEQ multiplex PCR; TCRdb's table is partial and in-frame only. The data hold about 48,000 clones, with about 88% observed a single time. The specimen was CD4+ or CD8+ T cells sorted from blood, collected in a trial of the OX40 agonist ivuxolimab. These receptor sequences come from an adult with an advanced solid tumor such as melanoma, head and neck, liver or kidney cancer.

This chain connects TRBV5-1 to TRBJ1-1; possibly TRBD1 for D (6 bases). V dropped 4 bases and J dropped 9 bases, with 13 bases sitting between them. The germline gives CDR1 SGHRS, CDR2 YFSETQ. The CDR3 is made up of 12 amino acids. This CDR3 reads CASSADRRQAFF. The CDR3 bases are TGCGCCAGCAGCGCCGACAGGCGGCAAGCTTTCTTT.

V and J are TRBV4-1 and TRBJ1-6, with a tentative D call TRBD1 (6 bases). V was shortened by 2 bases and J by 3 bases, with 8 bases between the two germline ends. Germline assignment: CDR1 MGHRA and CDR2 YSYEKL. The CDR3 spans 15 residues. CDR3 DNA sequence: TGCGCCAGCAGCCAAACAGGGAACTATAATTCACCCCTCCACTTT. Its translation is CASSQTGNYNSPLHF.

The J gene is TRBJ1-1, the V gene TRBV6-5; 7 positions match TRBD1. Germline CDR1 MNHEY, CDR2 SVGAGI. This CDR3 is 15 amino acids long. Trimming at V came to 6 bases and at J to 0 bases, leaving 7 bases not matched to a gene. DNA for the CDR3: TGTGCCAGCAGGCCAGACAGGGTAATGAACACTGAAGCTTTCTTT. Protein sequence: CASRPDRVMNTEAFF.

The chain carries TRBV6-5 and TRBJ2-7; D gene unclear. Germline loops: CDR1 MNHEY, CDR2 SVGAGI. CDR3 size: 15 residues. Trimming left V 3 bases short and J 0 bases short, with 12 bases between. DNA for the CDR3: TGTGCCAGCAGTTATTCACGCAGTCTCTCCTACGAGCAGTACTTC. Its protein is CASSYSRSLSYEQYF.

The chain recombines TRBV5-1 with TRBJ2-7, with 10 bases identical to TRBD1. The CDR3 has 15 residues. Losses at the gene ends were 4 bases for V and 0 bases for J; bases not matched to a gene: 4. The germline CDR1 and CDR2 sequences are SGHRS and YFSETQ. CDR3 residues: CASSTGQGYSYEQYF. DNA of the CDR3: TGCGCCAGCAGCACGGGACAGGGGTACTCCTACGAGCAGTACTTC.